This T cell receptor (beta chain) was obtained from a study of blood T cell repertoires in COVID-19. Study summary: T cells, B-cell-depleted T cells, or PBMCs provided the cDNA or gDNA that served as material.

V lost 6 bases, J lost 1 base, and 5 bases stayed unmatched. CDR1 and CDR2 (germline): SNHLY, FYNNEI. This CDR3 is built from 17 residues. The table came from immunoSEQ multiplex PCR; TCRdb's copy has only in-frame clones and leaves some out. In the table there are over 300,000 clones, over 70% of which are singletons. The sequencing input was peripheral blood. This clonotype was obtained from a woman between 45 and 65 years old with acute or convalescent COVID-19. The genes are TRBV2 and TRBJ2-1, with 14 bases lining up with TRBD2. CDR3 in amino acids: CASRGGTSGGSYNEQFF. CDR3 coding DNA: TGTGCCAGCAGGGGAGGGACTAGCGGGGGTTCCTACAATGAGCAGTTCTTC.